The rows below give T cell receptor beta chains drawn from one sample of a study of blood T cell repertoires in COVID-19. Profiled with immunoSEQ multiplex PCR; TCRdb holds only in-frame clones, not every one. This table has 100,000 to 150,000 clones, 92% appearing once. Sequencing was performed on peripheral blood. The receptors here all came from a man aged 50-59 years with COVID-19, enrolled during active disease. Each CDR3 is given with its conserved first and last residue.

>TRBV27|TRBJ2-2
CASSLSKAGATGELFF
>TRBV3-1/TRBV3-2|TRBJ1-3
CASSHWTTGGNTIYF
>TRBV7-3|TRBJ2-1
CASSLGLAGGDEQFF
>TRBV7-9|TRBJ2-1
CASSSGTSGSGNEQFF
>TRBV9|TRBJ2-2
CASSPGGSLNTGELFF
>TRBV7-3|TRBJ2-5
CASSPAGTRPETQYF
>TRBV27|TRBJ1-6
CASWDSNNSPLHF
>TRBV6-5|TRBJ1-5
CASSKDRGFGQPQHF
>TRBV4-2|TRBJ2-7
CASSQEEGPRTYEQYF
>TRBV14|TRBJ1-4
CASSVDRGRQEKLFF
>TRBV7-6|TRBJ2-7
CASSLAPSGNSYEQYF
>TRBV9|TRBJ2-2
CASSDRSPDGGTGELFF
>TRBV18|TRBJ2-1
CASSPSGTSGNNEQFF
>TRBV19|TRBJ2-3
CASSSGQGAIDTQYF
>TRBV9|TRBJ2-2
CASSVGSGANTGELFF
>TRBV5-1|TRBJ1-1
CASSWGGGWTSMNTEAFF
>TRBV7-8|TRBJ2-5
CASSLAIGGAETQYF
>TRBV7-3|TRBJ1-6
CASSETGAPRNSPLHF